The 17 T cell receptor beta chains in this list originate from one sample, sequenced in a study of T-cell reconstitution after alpha-beta-depleted transplantation in children. As it was prepared, the TCRbeta library received unique molecular identifiers. MiXCR, run by TCRdb on the PCR reads, gives a single entry per CDR3 protein. The data hold about 420,000 distinct CDR3 sequences, with roughly 15% observed a single time. The sample was PBMCs, mostly from graft donor cells, taken 360 days after TCRalphabeta/CD19-depleted stem cell transplant. The receptors come from a boy in the first two years of life who had a stem cell transplant for Wiskott-Aldrich syndrome, so the T cells may come from the graft donor.

This clonotype has more than one count but fewer than ten. This rearrangement joins TRBV5-1 to TRBJ2-3; D not certain. The CDR3 consists of 16 residues. Trimming stripped 3 bases from V and 5 bases from J, with 19 bases between. Germline loops: CDR1 SGHRS, CDR2 YFSETQ. CDR3 nucleotide sequence: TGCGCCAGCAGCTGGGTGATAGTTCCTCGAGGAGATACGCAGTATTTT. This gives the protein CASSWVIVPRGDTQYF.

This clonotype was observed a few times. V is TRBV2 and J is TRBJ2-2, with 9 bases that match TRBD1. V dropped 7 bases and J dropped 2; count of bases not matched to a gene: 8. CDR1 is SNHLY and CDR2 is FYNNEI in the germline V gene. The CDR3 sequence is 16 residues long. DNA for the CDR3: TGTGCCAGCACCAAAGACAGGGGGTTAAACACCGGGGAGCTGTTTTTT. Translated: CASTKDRGLNTGELFF.

There are a few counts of this clonotype. The chain has TRBV20-1 and TRBJ2-1, with 10 bases that match TRBD2. The CDR3 extends over 13 amino acids. CDR1 and CDR2 (germline): DFQATT, SNEGSKA (reference sequence). The V and J ends lost 5 bases and 5 bases, in that order; junction bases with no gene match: 3. This CDR3 is CSAASGGHNEQFF. As DNA, the CDR3 is TGCAGTGCTGCTAGCGGGGGACACAATGAGCAGTTCTTC.

A few counts support this clonotype. The CDR3 region is CASPAKPTGELFF. CDR3 DNA sequence: TGTGCCAGCCCGGCAAAACCGACCGGGGAGCTGTTTTTT. The J gene is TRBJ2-2, the V gene TRBV2, with D unresolved. Germline assignment: CDR1 SNHLY and CDR2 FYNNEI. This CDR3 has 13 amino acids. Trimming stripped 8 bases from V and 5 bases from J, with 12 bases between.

This clonotype has only a few counts. The chain recombines TRBV12-3 or TRBV12-4 with TRBJ2-1; 9 bases fit TRBD2. The CDR3 spans 17 residues. V gave up 4 bases and J gave up 8 bases; unmatched junction bases: 15. The CDR3 sequence is CASSSKAGGPLRDEQFF. CDR3 nucleotides: TGTGCCAGCAGTTCCAAGGCGGGAGGGCCCCTTAGGGATGAGCAGTTCTTC.

The chain couples TRBV19 to TRBJ2-2; 8 bases line up with TRBD1. V shed 3 bases and J 7 bases; nucleotides not matched to a gene: 7. Germline lookup yields CDR1 LNHDA and CDR2 SQIVND (reference sequence). CDR3 length: 15 amino acids. The CDR3 bases are TGTGCCAGTAGTATGGGGACAGGTTCGATCGGGGAGCTGTTTTTT. Translation: CASSMGTGSIGELFF.

The chain carries TRBV28 and TRBJ2-4; 9 bases are a match to TRBD1. The germline V gene encodes CDR1 MDHEN and CDR2 SYDVKM. The CDR3 totals 16 residues. V lost 4 bases and J lost 8; bases outside the gene matches: 12. CDR3 nucleotides: TGTGCCAGCAGTTCGAGTCCGGGACAGGGAAGATACATTCAGTACTTC. Translated, it gives CASSSSPGQGRYIQYF.

In its sample, this clonotype was seen a few times. This chain connects TRBV15 to TRBJ1-4, with 7 bases that match TRBD1. The CDR3 is made up of 17 amino acids. J was trimmed by 4 bases and V by 5 bases; bases with no gene match: 13. In germline, CDR1 is LNHNV, CDR2 YYDKDF (reference sequence). CDR3 protein: CATSEWADRVNNEKLFF. The CDR3 DNA is TGTGCCACCAGCGAGTGGGCCGACAGGGTGAATAATGAAAAACTGTTTTTT.

The chain employs TRBV10-2 and TRBJ1-4; D call uncertain. The V gene's germline CDR1 is WSHSY and CDR2 SAAADI. This CDR3 comprises 14 residues. Between the trimmed V and J ends, which lost 3 bases and 5 bases, there was a span of 10 bases. The CDR3 DNA reads as TGCGCCAGCAGTGACCCTTCGACCAATGAAAAACTGTTTTTT. Encoded protein: CASSDPSTNEKLFF.

This chain connects TRBV6-1 to TRBJ2-7; tentatively, D is TRBD2 (6 bases). Per the germline V gene, CDR1 is MNHNS and CDR2 is SASEGT. This CDR3 has 17 amino acids. The germline V and J ends were trimmed by 2 bases and 0 bases, with 17 bases remaining between them. CDR3 in amino acids: CASSEYFTGTGSYEQYF. The CDR3 DNA reads TGTGCCAGCAGTGAATATTTTACCGGGACTGGCTCCTACGAGCAGTACTTC.

This clonotype has a handful of counts. The V call is TRBV30, the J call TRBJ1-1; 9 bases match TRBD1. V shed 2 bases, J shed 0 bases, and the junction held 4 bases outside the gene matches. Germline V gene lookup returns CDR1 GTSNPN and CDR2 SVGIG (reference sequence). CDR3 length: 15 amino acids. This CDR3 reads CAWSWDRAMNTEAFF. CDR3 sequence (DNA): TGTGCCTGGAGTTGGGACAGGGCGATGAACACTGAAGCTTTCTTT.

This chain joins TRBV20-1 and TRBJ1-2; 9 bases fit TRBD1. The CDR3 contains 13 residues. With V trimmed by 5 bases and J by 3 bases, 4 bases remained unmatched. Germline V CDR1 and CDR2: DFQATT, SNEGSKA (reference sequence). CDR3 loop: CSARQGVDYGYTF. The DNA for the CDR3 is TGCAGTGCTCGACAGGGGGTCGACTATGGCTACACCTTC.

This clonotype was seen a few times. The chain links TRBV5-1 to TRBJ2-7; D may be TRBD2 (5 bases). Germline lookup yields CDR1 SGHRS and CDR2 YFSETQ. This CDR3 contains 11 residues. V gave up 3 bases and J gave up 9 bases, with 10 bases separating them. This CDR3 reads CASSYLAVQYF. The CDR3, as DNA: TGCGCCAGCAGCTACCTAGCTGTGCAGTACTTC.

The chain has TRBV24-1 and TRBJ2-1; D perhaps matches TRBD1 (6 bases). Trimming removed 4 bases from V and 0 bases from J, with 15 bases in between. The germline gives CDR1 KGHDR, CDR2 SFDVKD. The CDR3 is 17 amino acids. This CDR3 reads CATSDSWTESSYNEQFF. In DNA form, the CDR3 reads TGTGCCACCAGTGACTCCTGGACAGAAAGCTCCTACAATGAGCAGTTCTTC.

The sample holds a few counts of this clonotype. V and J are TRBV5-1 and TRBJ2-1; D perhaps matches TRBD2 (6 bases). CDR1 is SGHRS, CDR2 YFSETQ, per germline. The CDR3 is made up of 15 amino acids. V lost 0 bases to trimming and J lost 6 bases, with 13 bases between them. The CDR3 sequence is CASSLAKTRFNEQFF. CDR3 DNA: TGCGCCAGCAGCTTGGCCAAGACTAGATTCAATGAGCAGTTCTTC. Full variable domain (outside the CDR3, taken from reference TRBV5-1 and TRBJ2-1): KAGVTQTPRYLIKTRGQQVTLSCSPISGHRSVSWYQQTPGQGLQFLFEYFSETQRNKGNFPGRFSGRQFSNSRSEMNVSTLELGDSALYLCASSLAKTRFNEQFFGPGTRLTVL.

This chain joins TRBV6-5 and TRBJ2-6, with D unresolved. CDR1 and CDR2 (germline): MNHEY, SVGAGI. Trimming pared 4 bases from V and 0 bases from J, leaving 10 bases between. This CDR3 region has 16 residues. The chain's CDR3 is CASSSRTSSGANVLTF. CDR3 coding DNA: TGTGCCAGCAGTTCTCGGACGTCCTCTGGGGCCAACGTCCTGACTTTC.

The chain links TRBV12-3 or TRBV12-4 to TRBJ2-1; the D is unclear. The CDR3 runs to 15 residues. V gave up 2 bases and J gave up 0 bases, with 8 bases separating them. The CDR3 region has the DNA TGTGCCAGCAGTTTAACGGGCTACTCCTACAATGAGCAGTTCTTC. Protein sequence: CASSLTGYSYNEQFF.